What follows are 5 T cell receptor beta chains derived from one specimen sequenced in a study of shared clonotypes between healthy human individuals. Sequencing used immunoSEQ multiplex PCR; TCRdb keeps in-frame clones, though not all of them. Found here are fewer than 850,000 clones, roughly 91% of them singletons; the top ten hold roughly 36%. The sequenced material came from memory CD8+ T cells from PBMCs. Sample subset: CD45RO+ cells pooled with CCR7-negative TemRA cells. Receptors originate from a man aged 18 to 29 in good health. Some clones in this sample may be carry-over from other donors' samples.

The V gene is TRBV2, the J gene TRBJ1-2, with 7 bases matching TRBD1. The germline CDR1 and CDR2 sequences are SNHLY and FYNNEI. V shed 11 bases, J shed 2 bases, and the junction held 5 bases outside the gene matches. This CDR3 is built from 12 residues. CDR3 sequence (DNA): TGTGCCTCACAGGGGCAAAACTATGGCTACACCTTC. It is translated as CASQGQNYGYTF. Based on the CDR3 plus reference TRBV2 and TRBJ1-2, the full variable domain is EPEVTQTPSHQVTQMGQEVILRCVPISNHLYFYWYRQILGQKVEFLVSFYNNEISEKSEIFDDQFSVERPDGSNFTLKIRSTKLEDSAMYFCASQGQNYGYTFGSGTRLTVV.

The chain joins TRBV7-8 to TRBJ2-3; 12 bases match TRBD2. V was clipped by 6 bases and J by 5 bases; unmatched bases: 15. The CDR3 loop spans 18 amino acids. From germline, CDR1 is SGHVS and CDR2 FQNEAQ. CDR3 coding DNA: TGTGCCAGCAGGCATAAGATCACTAGCGGGAGGTGGTTAGATACGCAGTATTTT. Its translation: CASRHKITSGRWLDTQYF.

The chain links TRBV10-3 to TRBJ1-2, with TRBD1 identical over 9 bases. Per germline, CDR1 ENHRY and CDR2 SYGVKD. The junction had 6 bases not matched to a gene; V was cut back by 8 bases and J by 5 bases. The CDR3 spans 13 residues. In DNA, the CDR3 is TGTGCCATCGGGGGACAGGGAGGGTATGGCTACACCTTC. Its translation: CAIGGQGGYGYTF.

The chain employs TRBV6-1 and TRBJ2-1; unclear D gene. V was trimmed by 2 bases and J by 9 bases, leaving 14 bases between them. CDR1 and CDR2 (germline): MNHNS, SASEGT. The CDR3 has 14 amino acids. The CDR3 DNA sequence: TGTGCCAGCAGTGAAAATTTTGCCGTCGGTGAGCAGTTCTTC. Protein: CASSENFAVGEQFF.

The V call is TRBV28, the J call TRBJ1-2; unclear D gene. This CDR3 contains 15 residues. Germline-derived CDR1 and CDR2 are MDHEN and SYDVKM. The V gene lost 6 bases and the J gene lost 5 bases, with 19 bases spanning the gap. The CDR3 DNA reads as TGTGCCAGCAGCCCTCTACCCAGGCGACCATATGGCTACACCTTC. Translating it yields CASSPLPRRPYGYTF.